One and the same sample provided the 27 T cell receptor beta chains below, sequenced in a study of shared clonotypes between healthy human individuals. Generated by immunoSEQ multiplex PCR, the TCRdb table keeps only in-frame clones and is missing some. The repertoire consists of 300,000 to 400,000 clones, with approximately 79% occurring once and the leading ten covering 10%. The sequencing sample was made of memory CD4+ T cells sorted from blood. Documented subset: CD45RA-negative fraction. The receptor set was obtained from a man younger than 40 in good health.

The genes are TRBV28 and TRBJ1-1; D remains unclear. The V end was cut by 10 bases, the J end by 6 bases, with 15 bases between. CDR1 is MDHEN and CDR2 is SYDVKM in the germline V gene. CDR3 size: 12 residues. Here the CDR3 reads CATGVGNPEAFF. The CDR3 coding sequence is TGTGCCACCGGCGTCGGGAATCCTGAAGCTTTCTTT.

This clone showed up just once. The rearrangement links TRBV11-3 to TRBJ2-1; 8 nucleotides line up with TRBD1. The junction had 9 bases not matched to a gene; V was cut back by 3 bases and J by 8 bases. The CDR3 covers 15 residues. Germline CDR1 and CDR2: SGHNT and YENEEA. The DNA of the CDR3 is TGTGCCAGCAGCTTGGATGGACAGGGTTACGATGAGCAGTTCTTC. This sequence encodes CASSLDGQGYDEQFF.

The chain is built from TRBV28 and TRBJ2-1, with a tentative D call TRBD2 (7 bases). Germline V gives CDR1 MDHEN, CDR2 SYDVKM. The germline V and J ends were trimmed by 6 bases and 0 bases, with 18 bases remaining between them. CDR3 length equals 17 residues. This CDR3 reads CASSRWRGQGSYNEQFF. DNA of the CDR3: TGTGCCAGCAGCCGATGGCGGGGGCAGGGCTCCTACAATGAGCAGTTCTTC.

As for this clone: Additional DNA sequences in this sample encode the identical CDR3. The chain has TRBV2 and TRBJ2-2; D not certain. Looked up from germline, CDR1 is SNHLY and CDR2 is FYNNEI. The CDR3 runs 13 residues. V was cut by 3 bases and J by 4 bases, with 6 bases left in between. The CDR3 protein is CASSEVVTGELFF. The CDR3 DNA sequence: TGTGCCAGCAGTGAGGTGGTCACCGGGGAGCTGTTTTTT. Based on the CDR3 plus reference TRBV2 and TRBJ2-2, the full variable domain is EPEVTQTPSHQVTQMGQEVILRCVPISNHLYFYWYRQILGQKVEFLVSFYNNEISEKSEIFDDQFSVERPDGSNFTLKIRSTKLEDSAMYFCASSEVVTGELFFGEGSRLTVL.

The CDR3 DNA sequence: TGTGCCAGCACCCCCGGCGGGAGCTCCTACAATGAGCAGTTCTTC. Protein product: CASTPGGSSYNEQFF. The chain combines TRBV9 with TRBJ2-1; 7 bases are shared with TRBD2. Unmatched junction bases numbered 6, after V lost 6 bases and J lost 0 bases. There are 15 residues in the CDR3. Germline V gene lookup returns CDR1 SGDLS and CDR2 YYNGEE.

This clone was detected only once. V and J are TRBV9 and TRBJ2-3; 7 bases line up with TRBD1. V lost 4 bases to trimming and J lost 1 base; unmatched junction nucleotides: 9. Germline values: CDR1 SGDLS, CDR2 YYNGEE. The CDR3 length is 16 residues. The CDR3 sequence is CASSPRQGLGTDTQYF. In DNA, the CDR3 is TGTGCCAGCAGCCCTAGACAGGGTTTGGGCACAGATACGCAGTATTTT.

The chain couples TRBV5-1 to TRBJ2-1; 8 positions agree with TRBD2. The V segment lost 3 bases and the J segment 5 bases; nucleotides outside the gene matches: 7. The CDR3 consists of 15 residues. Germline CDR1 reads SGHRS; CDR2 reads YFSETQ. The chain's CDR3 is CASSSRGESNNEQFF. CDR3 DNA sequence: TGCGCCAGCAGCTCGCGGGGGGAAAGCAACAATGAGCAGTTCTTC.

The chain recombines TRBV28 with TRBJ2-1, with TRBD2 matching 11 bases. Per germline, CDR1 MDHEN and CDR2 SYDVKM. This CDR3 has 15 residues. Trimming at V came to 4 bases and at J to 6 bases, leaving 5 bases not matched to a gene. The DNA of the CDR3 is TGTGCCAGCAGTTCAATAGCGGGAGGGCTCAATGAGCAGTTCTTC. It yields the protein CASSSIAGGLNEQFF.

The chain uses TRBV25-1 and TRBJ2-2, with D perhaps TRBD2 (6 bases). The CDR3 loop spans 14 amino acids. Trimming pared 7 bases from V and 4 bases from J, leaving 13 bases between. Germline V gene data show CDR1 as MGHDK and CDR2 as SYGVNS. CDR3 sequence reads: CASKEEGTTGELFF. CDR3 bases: TGTGCCAGCAAGGAGGAGGGCACCACCGGGGAGCTGTTTTTT.

J is TRBJ2-1 and V is TRBV5-1; TRBD1 agrees at 8 bases. V was pared by 5 bases and J by 8 bases, with 9 bases of the junction left unmatched. This CDR3 region has 14 residues. Germline V gene sequence: CDR1 SGHRS, CDR2 YFSETQ. The CDR3 DNA reads as TGCGCCAGCAGAGAGCAGGGGGCTATCGATGAGCAGTTCTTC. Its translation: CASREQGAIDEQFF.

The chain employs TRBV2 and TRBJ2-2; D gene uncertain. The CDR3 is made up of 13 amino acids. Germline-derived CDR1 and CDR2 are SNHLY and FYNNEI. The V end was cut by 2 bases, the J end by 6 bases, with 7 bases between. The CDR3 region has the DNA TGTGCCAGCAGTGAATTTGTACCCGGGGAGCTGTTTTTT. Its translation: CASSEFVPGELFF.

The chain has TRBV7-8 and TRBJ2-7; no firm D call. This CDR3 contains 15 residues. Looked up from germline, CDR1 is SGHVS and CDR2 is FQNEAQ. V was clipped by 5 bases and J by 1 base, with 15 bases between them. The CDR3 DNA is TGTGCCAGCAGCCTAAGGCCACTTCCATCCTACGAGCAGTACTTC. As protein: CASSLRPLPSYEQYF.

This rearrangement joins TRBV7-6 to TRBJ2-1; D perhaps matches TRBD2 (6 bases). The CDR3 totals 16 residues. The V end was cut by 4 bases, the J end by 9 bases, with 22 bases between. Germline V gene data show CDR1 as SGHVS and CDR2 as FNYEAQ. This chain's CDR3 is CASSSLSGRELFEQFF. The DNA of the CDR3 is TGTGCCAGCAGCTCCCTTTCCGGACGGGAGTTGTTTGAGCAGTTCTTC.

The chain joins TRBV5-1 to TRBJ2-1, with TRBD1 matching 7 bases. CDR3 length equals 15 residues. Germline V CDR1 and CDR2: SGHRS, YFSETQ. With 4 bases clipped from V and 0 bases from J, the junction kept 4 bases outside the gene matches. CDR3 nucleotides: TGCGCCAGCAGCCATGGACAGGACTCCTACAATGAGCAGTTCTTC. Translating gives CASSHGQDSYNEQFF. Looking up the rest from reference TRBV5-1 and TRBJ2-1 gives the full variable domain: KAGVTQTPRYLIKTRGQQVTLSCSPISGHRSVSWYQQTPGQGLQFLFEYFSETQRNKGNFPGRFSGRQFSNSRSEMNVSTLELGDSALYLCASSHGQDSYNEQFFGPGTRLTVL.

The rearrangement uses TRBV9 and TRBJ1-2, with TRBD1 matching over 9 bases. CDR1 and CDR2 (germline): SGDLS, YYNGEE. This CDR3 spans 16 amino acids. V trimming: 3 bases; J trimming: 8 bases; junction bases outside the gene matches: 14. CDR3 protein: CASSAQRGGTGSGYTF. In DNA form, the CDR3 reads TGTGCCAGCAGCGCCCAAAGGGGGGGGACAGGGTCCGGCTACACCTTC.

The chain joins TRBV11-3 to TRBJ2-3, with D perhaps matching TRBD2 (6 bases). Trimming left V 5 bases short and J 8 bases short, with 14 bases between. The CDR3 spans 13 residues. Germline V lookup: CDR1 SGHNT, CDR2 YENEEA. The CDR3 loop is CASSPLQGGTQYF. CDR3 bases: TGTGCCAGCAGCCCGCTCCAGGGAGGTACGCAGTATTTT.

The chain carries TRBV9 and TRBJ2-1; TRBD1 matches at 8 bases. The germline CDR1 and CDR2 sequences are SGDLS and YYNGEE. This CDR3 comprises 14 residues. V lost 4 bases and J lost 4; bases outside the gene matches: 4. CDR3 nucleotide sequence: TGTGCCAGCAGCTCACGGACAGGGTACAATGAGCAGTTCTTC. It translates to CASSSRTGYNEQFF.

The chain joins TRBV7-9 to TRBJ1-1, with D perhaps TRBD1 (5 bases). Trimming pared 2 bases from V and 6 bases from J, leaving 16 bases between. The germline CDR1 and CDR2 sequences are SEHNR and FQNEAQ (reference sequence). The CDR3 has 15 residues. The CDR3 here is CASSLMGRGTAEAFF. DNA for the CDR3: TGTGCCAGCAGCTTAATGGGACGGGGTACGGCTGAAGCTTTCTTT. The full variable domain, completed using reference TRBV7-9 and TRBJ1-1, is DTGVSQNPRHKITKRGQNVTFRCDPISEHNRLYWYRQTLGQGPEFLTYFQNEAQLEKSRLLSDRFSAERPKGSFSTLEIQRTEQGDSAMYLCASSLMGRGTAEAFFGQGTRLTVV.

This clone was observed a single time. The chain carries TRBV18 and TRBJ2-5; possibly TRBD1 for D (5 bases). V shed 0 bases and J shed 1 base, with 9 bases lying between them. This CDR3 is built from 15 residues. Germline assignment: CDR1 KGHSH and CDR2 LQKENI. CDR3 sequence: CASSPPAGIQETQYF. CDR3 DNA: TGTGCCAGCTCACCACCGGCAGGGATCCAAGAGACCCAGTACTTC.

This chain uses TRBV5-5 with TRBJ1-5; 11 bases line up with TRBD1. Germline V CDR1 and CDR2: SGHKS, YYEKEE (reference sequence). CDR3 size: 19 residues. With 4 bases clipped from V and 1 base from J, the junction kept 13 bases outside the gene matches. The CDR3 protein is CASSPEDRGPFTSNQPQHF. CDR3 sequence (DNA): TGTGCCAGCAGCCCAGAGGACAGGGGGCCTTTTACAAGCAATCAGCCCCAGCATTTT.

The chain's CDR3 is CASSIAQGKATEAFF. The CDR3 DNA reads as TGTGCCAGCAGCATTGCACAGGGGAAAGCCACTGAAGCTTTCTTT. J is TRBJ1-1 and V is TRBV7-9; 7 bases align to TRBD1. Trimming at V came to 5 bases and at J to 4 bases, leaving 10 bases not matched to a gene. The CDR3 sequence is 15 residues long. Germline-derived CDR1 and CDR2 are SEHNR and FQNEAQ (reference sequence).

The chain has TRBV11-3 and TRBJ2-2, with D tentatively TRBD1 (5 bases). V lost 4 bases and J lost 7, with 10 bases in between. The CDR3 sequence is 13 residues long. Germline V gene lookup returns CDR1 SGHNT and CDR2 YENEEA. The CDR3 here is CASSSQGIGELFF. The CDR3 region has the DNA TGTGCCAGCAGCTCCCAGGGAATCGGGGAGCTGTTTTTT. The entire variable domain, with the rest obtained from reference TRBV11-3 and TRBJ2-2, is as follows: EAGVVQSPRYKIIEKKQPVAFWCNPISGHNTLYWYLQNLGQGPELLIRYENEEAVDDSQLPKDRFSAERLKGVDSTLKIQPAELGDSAVYLCASSSQGIGELFFGEGSRLTVL.

V is TRBV7-2 and J is TRBJ2-3, with 8 nucleotides matching TRBD2. Germline V gene data show CDR1 as SGHTA and CDR2 as FQGNSA. CDR3 length equals 15 residues. After removal of 5 bases from V and 3 bases from J, the junction contained 7 bases not matched to a gene. The CDR3 sequence is CASSPQTSVTDTQYF. The CDR3 DNA follows: TGTGCCAGCAGCCCTCAGACTAGCGTAACAGATACGCAGTATTTT. Drawing the rest from reference TRBV7-2 and TRBJ2-3, the complete variable domain is GAGVSQSPSNKVTEKGKDVELRCDPISGHTALYWYRQSLGQGLEFLIYFQGNSAPDKSGLPSDRFSAERTGGSVSTLTIQRTQQEDSAVYLCASSPQTSVTDTQYFGPGTRLTVL.

The chain employs TRBV11-2 and TRBJ2-7, with 7 bases matching TRBD2. V lost 1 base and J lost 3; bases outside the gene matches: 3. Per the germline V gene, CDR1 is SGHAT and CDR2 is FQNNGV. CDR3 length: 14 residues. As DNA, the CDR3 is TGTGCCAGCAGCTTAGCGGGGGGAGTCTACGAGCAGTACTTC. Translated, it gives CASSLAGGVYEQYF.

The chain has TRBV6-1 and TRBJ2-1; perhaps TRBD2 as D (6 bases). Between the trimmed V and J ends, which lost 2 bases and 9 bases, there was a span of 8 bases. Per germline, CDR1 MNHNS and CDR2 SASEGT. The CDR3 runs 12 residues. The CDR3 loop is CASSEMGGEQFF. Here the CDR3 DNA reads TGTGCCAGCAGTGAAATGGGGGGTGAGCAGTTCTTC.

The chain has TRBV10-3 and TRBJ2-5; no clear D gene. Trimming took off 3 bases at V and 1 base at J, with 12 bases between the two ends. The CDR3 covers 15 residues. CDR1 is ENHRY, CDR2 SYGVKD, per germline. The CDR3 bases are TGTGCCATCAGTGACCCGGCAGGCTCCCAAGAGACCCAGTACTTC. It encodes CAISDPAGSQETQYF.

This chain joins TRBV7-2 and TRBJ1-2, with TRBD1 as a possible D gene (5 bases). CDR3 length: 13 amino acids. The germline V and J ends were trimmed by 0 bases and 8 bases, with 10 bases remaining between them. The germline V gene encodes CDR1 SGHTA and CDR2 FQGNSA. Here the CDR3 DNA reads TGTGCCAGCAGCTTAGCAGGGGCGCGAGGCTACACCTTC. It specifies CASSLAGARGYTF.